These T cell receptor beta chains were read from a single sample in a study of T cell repertoires in ileal Crohn's disease. The protocol was immunoSEQ multiplex PCR, while the TCRdb copy is restricted to in-frame clones and leaves out a portion. The data contain roughly 1,800 clones, nearly 90% of them singletons. Sequencing was performed on ileal tissue. The origin of the receptors is an adult with Crohn's disease. Both conserved end residues are part of each CDR3. The D gene is left open where the match is weak. Clone size is given for some rows only: seen once, a few or many times, or a class if the clone is expanded.

v_call,clone_size,j_call,d_call,cdr3_nt,cdr3_aa
TRBV5-5,-,TRBJ1-2,-,TGTGCCAGCAGCGTTCAAACAGGGTTCAACTATGGCTACACCTTC,CASSVQTGFNYGYTF
TRBV9,-,TRBJ2-5,-,TGTGCCAGCAGCGCTGAAACGAGGGCACTAGAGACCCAGTACTTC,CASSAETRALETQYF
TRBV2,-,TRBJ2-3,-,TGTGCCAGCAGTGGCAGTAGGATGGATACGCAGTATTTT,CASSGSRMDTQYF
TRBV7-6,-,TRBJ2-7,TRBD2,TGTGCCAGCAGCGTAGCTAGCGGGGGGGGCTACGAGCAGTACTTC,CASSVASGGGYEQYF
TRBV7-9,-,TRBJ2-7,-,TGTGCCAGCAGCGACCTTTGGGGAACCCACGAGCAGTACTTC,CASSDLWGTHEQYF
TRBV2,-,TRBJ1-6,-,TGTGCCAGCAGTACGTCTGGGGAGTATCGTTCCTATAATTCACCCCTCCACTTT,CASSTSGEYRSYNSPLHF
TRBV19,-,TRBJ1-2,-,TGTGCCAGTAAATCTTCCTCATTCTACACCTTC,CASKSSSFYTF
TRBV6-4,-,TRBJ1-1,TRBD1,TGTGCCAGCAGAAGTTATCAGGGGGCAGGAACTGAAGCTTTCTTT,CASRSYQGAGTEAFF
TRBV5-4,-,TRBJ1-2,-,TGTGCCAGCAGCACCGGACTGTCCTATGGCTACACCTTC,CASSTGLSYGYTF
TRBV28,-,TRBJ2-1,TRBD2,TGTGCCAGCAGTCGACTAGCGGGACTCTACAATGAGCAGTTCTTC,CASSRLAGLYNEQFF
TRBV9,-,TRBJ1-3,-,TGTGCCAGCAGCGGGGACCTTTTCTCTGGAAACACCATATATTTT,CASSGDLFSGNTIYF
TRBV4-1,once,TRBJ1-4,-,TGCGCCAGCAGCCAAGATGGGAGACAGGCTGCAACTAATGAAAAACTGTTTTTT,CASSQDGRQAATNEKLFF
TRBV7-9,few,TRBJ1-1,-,TGTGCCAGCAGCTTGCTACAGGGTACGGGAGCTTTCTTT,CASSLLQGTGAFF
TRBV9,-,TRBJ2-7,-,TGTGCCAGCAGCGTAGACCAAGGATACGAGCAGTACTTC,CASSVDQGYEQYF
TRBV4-2,-,TRBJ2-7,-,TGTGCCAGCAGCCAAGAATGGGGTAGCTACGAGCAGTACTTC,CASSQEWGSYEQYF
TRBV19,-,TRBJ1-5,-,TGTGCCAGTAGTATAATAGGGGAAACTCAGCCCCAGCATTTT,CASSIIGETQPQHF
TRBV2,-,TRBJ2-5,-,TGTGCCAGCAGACCAACCCAGTCTGGGAGCAAGACCCAGTACTTC,CASRPTQSGSKTQYF
TRBV7-9,-,TRBJ1-1,-,TGTGCCAGCACCTCTAGGACAGAAGCTTTCTTT,CASTSRTEAFF
TRBV9,-,TRBJ1-1,TRBD1,TGTGCCAGCAGCGTACAGGGGGGTGAAGCTTTCTTT,CASSVQGGEAFF
TRBV9,-,TRBJ2-7,-,TGTGCCAGCAGCGTAGCTCCGGACCAAACCTACGAGCAGTACTTC,CASSVAPDQTYEQYF
TRBV5-6,-,TRBJ2-5,-,TGTGCCAGCAGCACTCTGGGGGAGTGGCAAGAGACCCAGTACTTC,CASSTLGEWQETQYF
TRBV6-1,-,TRBJ1-1,TRBD1,TGTGCCACCGCCAGGGGGATCGACACTGAAGCTTTCTTT,CATARGIDTEAFF
TRBV18,-,TRBJ2-7,TRBD1,TGTGCCAGCTCACCACCGGTAGGGGGCGGCCCAAACGAGCAGTACTTC,CASSPPVGGGPNEQYF
TRBV9,-,TRBJ2-5,-,TGTGCCAGCAGCCCCCTGTACCAAGAGACCCAGTACTTC,CASSPLYQETQYF
TRBV2,-,TRBJ1-1,-,TGTGCCAGCAGTTCGGGTTGGGGGGAGATGAACACTGAAGCTTTCTTT,CASSSGWGEMNTEAFF
TRBV4-1,-,TRBJ1-2,TRBD1,TGCGCCAGCAGCGAAACCGGGACAGTCTATGGCTACACCTTC,CASSETGTVYGYTF
TRBV2,few,TRBJ2-1,TRBD2,TGTGCCAGCAGTCCCGGACTAGCGGGACTGGGGTACAATGAGCAGTTCTTC,CASSPGLAGLGYNEQFF
TRBV5-1,-,TRBJ2-5,-,TGCGCCAGCAGCCCCTGGGCGGGGGCAGTTGAGACCCAGTACTTC,CASSPWAGAVETQYF
TRBV11-2,-,TRBJ1-4,-,TGTGCCAGCAGCTTAGATTACAGTAATGAAAAACTGTTTTTT,CASSLDYSNEKLFF
TRBV4-2,-,TRBJ2-7,-,TGTGCCAGCAGCCAAAGACGAGGGGACGAGCAGTACTTC,CASSQRRGDEQYF
TRBV4-1,-,TRBJ2-7,-,TGCGCCAGCAGCCAAGGGTACTACAGCACCTACGAGCAGTACTTC,CASSQGYYSTYEQYF
TRBV5-1,-,TRBJ1-3,-,TGCGCCAGCAGCTTGACACAGGCCACTGGAAACACCATATATTTT,CASSLTQATGNTIYF
TRBV9,-,TRBJ2-7,-,TGTGCCAGCAGCGTAGGACTAGTCCCCTACGAGCAGTACTTC,CASSVGLVPYEQYF
TRBV5-6,-,TRBJ1-1,-,TGTGCCAGCAGCATGACGGTGAACACTGAAGCTTTCTTT,CASSMTVNTEAFF
TRBV7-2,-,TRBJ2-7,-,TGTGCCAGCAGCTTATCGACTCTATCTTCCTACGAGCAGTACTTC,CASSLSTLSSYEQYF
TRBV5-1,-,TRBJ1-2,-,TGCGCCAGCAGCTTGCTTGGTGACTATGGCTACACCTTC,CASSLLGDYGYTF
TRBV5-1,-,TRBJ2-7,TRBD1,TGCGCCAGCAGCTTGACGGGACAGACTTGGGGCTACGAGCAGTACTTC,CASSLTGQTWGYEQYF
TRBV4-2,-,TRBJ2-3,-,TGTGCCAGCAGCCAAGATGCGTTGTCTACGCAGTATTTT,CASSQDALSTQYF
TRBV5-4,-,TRBJ2-5,-,TGTGCCAGCAGCCAGAAAGGGGGAGAGACCCAGTACTTC,CASSQKGGETQYF
TRBV14,few,TRBJ1-2,-,TGTGCCAGCAGCCAAGAACAGGGCTACGGTGGCTACACCTTC,CASSQEQGYGGYTF
TRBV29-1,-,TRBJ2-2,-,TGCAGCGTTGTAGGGGCCGGGGAGCTGTTTTTT,CSVVGAGELFF
TRBV27,-,TRBJ2-7,-,TGTGCCAGCAGTAGTACAGGGATTGAGCAGTACTTC,CASSSTGIEQYF
TRBV30,-,TRBJ2-5,-,TGTGCCTGGAGGGAGATGTTACAAGAGACCCAGTACTTC,CAWREMLQETQYF